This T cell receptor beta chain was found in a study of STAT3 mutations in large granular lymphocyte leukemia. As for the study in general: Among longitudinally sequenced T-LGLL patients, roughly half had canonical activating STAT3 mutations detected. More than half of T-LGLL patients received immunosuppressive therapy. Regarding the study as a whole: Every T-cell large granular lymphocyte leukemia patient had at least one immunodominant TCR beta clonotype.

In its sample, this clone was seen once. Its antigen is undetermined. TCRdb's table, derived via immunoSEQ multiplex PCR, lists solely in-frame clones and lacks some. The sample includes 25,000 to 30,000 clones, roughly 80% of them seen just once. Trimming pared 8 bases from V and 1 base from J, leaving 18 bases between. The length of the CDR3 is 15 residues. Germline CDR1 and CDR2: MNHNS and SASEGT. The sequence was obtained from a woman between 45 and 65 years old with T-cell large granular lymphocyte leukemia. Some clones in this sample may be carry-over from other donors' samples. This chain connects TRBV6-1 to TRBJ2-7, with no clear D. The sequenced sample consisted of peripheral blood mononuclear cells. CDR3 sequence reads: CASRTGPLSSYEQYF. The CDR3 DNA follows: TGTGCCAGCCGGACCGGGCCCCTCTCGTCCTACGAGCAGTACTTC.